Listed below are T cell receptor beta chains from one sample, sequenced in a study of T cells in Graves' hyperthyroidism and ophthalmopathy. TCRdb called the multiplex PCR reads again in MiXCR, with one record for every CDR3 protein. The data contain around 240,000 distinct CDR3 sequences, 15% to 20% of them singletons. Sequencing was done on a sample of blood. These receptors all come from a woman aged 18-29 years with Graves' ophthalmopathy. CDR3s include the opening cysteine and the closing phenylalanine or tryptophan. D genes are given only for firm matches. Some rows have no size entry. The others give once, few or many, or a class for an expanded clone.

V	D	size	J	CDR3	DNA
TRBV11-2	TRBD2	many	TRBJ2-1	CASRFIAGVRNEQFF	TGTGCCAGCAGGTTTATAGCGGGAGTTAGGAATGAGCAGTTCTTC
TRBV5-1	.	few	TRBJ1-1	CASSDVTNTEAFF	TGCGCCAGCAGCGACGTAACGAACACTGAAGCTTTCTTC
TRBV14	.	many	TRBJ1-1	CASSHRGLNTEAFF	TGTGCCAGCAGCCATAGGGGACTGAACACTGAAGCTTTCTTT
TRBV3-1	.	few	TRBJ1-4	CASSQEALNEKLFF	TGTGCCAGCAGCCAAGAGGCGCTTAATGAAAAACTGTTTTTT
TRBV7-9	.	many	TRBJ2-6	CASSLKRGSGANVLTF	TGTGCCAGCAGCTTAAAACGGGGCTCTGGGGCCAACGTCCTGACTTTC
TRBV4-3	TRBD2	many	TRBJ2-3	CASSVDILGGSMDTQYF	TGCGCCAGCAGCGTTGATATCCTAGGCGGGAGCATGGATACGCAGTATTTT
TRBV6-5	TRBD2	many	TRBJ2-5	CASSYTLAGHQETQYF	TGTGCCAGCAGTTACACTCTAGCGGGGCACCAAGAGACCCAGTACTTC
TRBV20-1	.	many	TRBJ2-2	CSARDQARLGSGELFF	TGCAGTGCTAGAGATCAGGCCAGGCTGGGATCCGGGGAGCTGTTTTTT
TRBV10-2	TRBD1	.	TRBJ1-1	CASRGDRGPTEAFF	TGCGCCAGCAGAGGGGACAGGGGGCCTACTGAAGCTTTCTTT
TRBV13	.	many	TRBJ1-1	CASSLDVNTEAFF	TGTGCCAGCAGCTTAGACGTGAACACTGAAGCTTTCTTT